This T cell receptor (beta chain) was found in a study of regulatory T cells in long-lasting Graves disease. Study-level results: Having few samples may have compromised the accuracy.

In this sample, this clonotype turned up many times. The antigen is unknown. Building the TCR beta libraries relied on iRepertoire HTBI primers, and CDR3 regions underwent Arm-PCR. A single record per CDR3 protein comes from TCRdb applying MiXCR to the multiplex PCR reads. The sample has around 400,000 distinct CDR3 sequences, approximately 16% seen once. The time point is: newly diagnosed GD, antithyroid drugs for less than 3 months. TCR sequences were obtained from RNA taken from PBMCs. In addition, the sample was reused for a study of T cells in Graves' hyperthyroidism and ophthalmopathy.

This TCR was sampled from a woman between 40 and 55 years old with Graves disease. Specimen: peripheral blood mononuclear cells (PBMCs), collected at new diagnosis, from a patient treated with antithyroid drugs.

The CDR3 region is CASSDPGLPSYEQYF. CDR3 sequence (DNA): TGTGCCAGCAGCGACCCGGGACTACCCTCCTACGAGCAGTACTTC. The chain links TRBV28 to TRBJ2-7; 7 bases line up with TRBD2. Germline V gives CDR1 MDHEN, CDR2 SYDVKM. V shed 6 bases and J 0 bases; nucleotides not matched to a gene: 8. CDR3 length equals 15 residues.